This is a list of T cell receptor beta chains from one sample in a study of blood T cells in healthy people across ages. TCRdb processed the 5' RACE reads anew with MiXCR; each CDR3 protein has one entry. In the table there are fewer than 2,000,000 distinct CDR3 sequences, about 31% of which are singletons. Sequenced input: blood. The receptors originated from a woman under 40 in good health. Both conserved end residues are part of each CDR3. Where a row states a size, it is once, few, many or the class of an expanded clone; other rows omit it.

v_call clone_size cdr3_aa
TRBV21-1 few CASSKPDRNNEQFF
TRBV6-5 - CASKGAGSLDTQYF
TRBV21-1 few CASTYLAGGPDTQYF
TRBV24-1 - CATSDPSRNEQFF
TRBV28 - CASSRRPRNQPQHF
TRBV15 - CATSRGLSGSNEQFF
TRBV5-1 - CASSLPDGEYEQYF
TRBV2 - CASSEGDRLKETQYF
TRBV12-3/TRBV12-4 many CASSLWDRETQYF
TRBV12-3/TRBV12-4 few CASSLPMGGRWYNEQFF
TRBV7-9 - CASGEIYNEQFF
TRBV30 - CAWRTTTSYNEQFF
TRBV11-3 few CASSLVGTGQYNEQFF
TRBV6-4 few CASSDSKRVAGGYTF
TRBV5-6 - CASSSGTGGSEAFF
TRBV7-9 - CASSSIDRYNEQYF
TRBV29-1 - CSARTGFDSYNEQFF
TRBV20-1 few CSASLGDGTDTQYF
TRBV7-9 many CASSSSVAGYEQYF
TRBV20-1 - CSGRERGPNYEQYF
TRBV4-1 - CASSQSWTGGTYEQYF
TRBV29-1 - CSVEGAQSSTDTQYF
TRBV7-9 - CASSPFGGGAILDTQYF
TRBV6-5 - CASAATFSNQPQHF
TRBV27 - CASTLTSPSYNEQYF
TRBV5-1 few CASSGGAVLPYEQYF